Listed below are T cell receptor beta chains from one sample, sequenced in a study of cytomegalovirus exposure and HLA in healthy donors. Produced via immunoSEQ multiplex PCR; TCRdb's table is partial and in-frame only. The profile shows 150,000 to 200,000 clones, roughly 80% of them singletons. The sequenced sample consisted of PBMCs. The origin of the receptors is a human donor in good health. CDR3s include the opening cysteine and the closing phenylalanine or tryptophan. Each record gives: J gene, V gene, clone size, D gene, CDR3 DNA, CDR3 protein. The D gene is left open where the match is weak. For some rows the clone size is stated as once, few or many, or as a class when expanded; others skip it.

J gene: TRBJ2-7; V gene: TRBV27; clone size: NA; D gene: NA; CDR3 DNA: TGTGCCAGCAGTCCCCGGAGATCCTACGAGCAGTACTTC; CDR3 protein: CASSPRRSYEQYF
J gene: TRBJ1-2; V gene: TRBV27; clone size: NA; D gene: TRBD1; CDR3 DNA: TGTGCCAGCAGTCGCTTGGGGACAGGGGGCGACTATGGCTACACCTTC; CDR3 protein: CASSRLGTGGDYGYTF
J gene: TRBJ1-2; V gene: TRBV7-2; clone size: NA; D gene: NA; CDR3 DNA: TGTGCCAGCAGCTTTGGACAGTTCTATGGCTACACCTTC; CDR3 protein: CASSFGQFYGYTF
J gene: TRBJ2-7; V gene: TRBV7-8; clone size: NA; D gene: TRBD1; CDR3 DNA: TGTGCCAGCAGCGTCTTGGGACAGGCGAGCTCCTACGAGCAGTACTTC; CDR3 protein: CASSVLGQASSYEQYF
J gene: TRBJ1-2; V gene: TRBV13; clone size: NA; D gene: NA; CDR3 DNA: TGTGCCAGCAGCATCTCGAGGGTCAGCTATGGCTACACCTTC; CDR3 protein: CASSISRVSYGYTF
J gene: TRBJ2-7; V gene: TRBV6-5; clone size: NA; D gene: TRBD1; CDR3 DNA: TGTGCCAGCAGTTACGACAGGGCCTTTTTCTACGAGCAGTACTTC; CDR3 protein: CASSYDRAFFYEQYF
J gene: TRBJ1-3; V gene: TRBV29-1; clone size: NA; D gene: NA; CDR3 DNA: TGCAGCGTTGGAGGGATAAAAGACACCATATATTTT; CDR3 protein: CSVGGIKDTIYF
J gene: TRBJ1-1; V gene: TRBV5-1; clone size: NA; D gene: NA; CDR3 DNA: TGCGCCAGCAGCTTGGTCGGGGGAGAAGGGACTGAAGCTTTCTTT; CDR3 protein: CASSLVGGEGTEAFF
J gene: TRBJ2-7; V gene: TRBV19; clone size: few; D gene: TRBD1; CDR3 DNA: TGTGCCAGTAGGGGACAGAGCTCCTACGAGCAGTACTTC; CDR3 protein: CASRGQSSYEQYF
J gene: TRBJ2-4; V gene: TRBV6-6; clone size: NA; D gene: NA; CDR3 DNA: TGTGCCAGCAGTTACTCGACAGTCTTCATGAACATTCAGTACTTC; CDR3 protein: CASSYSTVFMNIQYF
J gene: TRBJ2-7; V gene: TRBV27; clone size: NA; D gene: TRBD1; CDR3 DNA: TGTGCCAGCAGTTCACTGGACAGGGCAAGGGCCTACGAGCAGTACTTC; CDR3 protein: CASSSLDRARAYEQYF
J gene: TRBJ2-7; V gene: TRBV6-5; clone size: NA; D gene: NA; CDR3 DNA: TGTGCCAGCAGTTCAAGGGGCGGTAGTAACGAGCAGTACTTC; CDR3 protein: CASSSRGGSNEQYF
J gene: TRBJ2-7; V gene: TRBV7-2; clone size: NA; D gene: NA; CDR3 DNA: TGTGCCAGCAGCTCCGCCCAGGGGACCCGAACCTACGAGCAGTACTTC; CDR3 protein: CASSSAQGTRTYEQYF
J gene: TRBJ2-3; V gene: TRBV10-3; clone size: NA; D gene: TRBD2; CDR3 DNA: TGTGCCATCAGTTCGGTACTAGCGGGGGGGCAAACAGATACGCAGTATTTT; CDR3 protein: CAISSVLAGGQTDTQYF
J gene: TRBJ1-2; V gene: TRBV6-1; clone size: NA; D gene: NA; CDR3 DNA: TGTGCCAGCAGTGAAAGTCAGGGGAGAGGCTACACCTTC; CDR3 protein: CASSESQGRGYTF
J gene: TRBJ1-4; V gene: TRBV6-1; clone size: few; D gene: NA; CDR3 DNA: TGTGCCAGCAGACACAGTGCAACTAATGAAAAACTGTTTTTT; CDR3 protein: CASRHSATNEKLFF
J gene: TRBJ1-6; V gene: TRBV7-9; clone size: NA; D gene: TRBD1; CDR3 DNA: TGTGCCAGCAGCGTGGGGACAGATAATTCACCCCTCCACTTT; CDR3 protein: CASSVGTDNSPLHF
J gene: TRBJ2-7; V gene: TRBV7-2; clone size: NA; D gene: TRBD1; CDR3 DNA: TGTGCCAGCAGCACAGACGGGACAGGCGCCTACGAGCAGTACTTC; CDR3 protein: CASSTDGTGAYEQYF
J gene: TRBJ1-2; V gene: TRBV5-6; clone size: NA; D gene: TRBD1; CDR3 DNA: TGTGCCAGCAGCTTGGCCGGGACAGGGGGTAACTATGGCTACACCTTC; CDR3 protein: CASSLAGTGGNYGYTF
J gene: TRBJ1-1; V gene: TRBV5-1; clone size: NA; D gene: NA; CDR3 DNA: TGCGCCAGCAGCCTGGGACTTGGGACTGAAGCTTTCTTT; CDR3 protein: CASSLGLGTEAFF
J gene: TRBJ1-1; V gene: TRBV4-3; clone size: NA; D gene: NA; CDR3 DNA: TGCGCCAGCAGCCTCCCGGGGAACACTGAAGCTTTCTTT; CDR3 protein: CASSLPGNTEAFF
J gene: TRBJ1-2; V gene: TRBV2; clone size: few; D gene: NA; CDR3 DNA: TGTGCCAGCAGGACTGGGGAGAGGGCAGGCGGCTACACCTTC; CDR3 protein: CASRTGERAGGYTF
J gene: TRBJ1-1; V gene: TRBV18; clone size: NA; D gene: NA; CDR3 DNA: TGTGCCAGCTCAGATGGGGGGGACACTGAAGCTTTCTTT; CDR3 protein: CASSDGGDTEAFF
J gene: TRBJ2-7; V gene: TRBV5-4; clone size: NA; D gene: NA; CDR3 DNA: TGTGCCAGCAGCTTTTACGGGTTCGAGCAGTACTTC; CDR3 protein: CASSFYGFEQYF
J gene: TRBJ2-7; V gene: TRBV27; clone size: NA; D gene: NA; CDR3 DNA: TGTGCCAGCAGTTCCCCTTACAGGGCCTACGAGCAGTACTTC; CDR3 protein: CASSSPYRAYEQYF
J gene: TRBJ2-6; V gene: TRBV6-1; clone size: once; D gene: NA; CDR3 DNA: TGTGCCAGCAGTGAGATCGCGGGCTCTGGGGCCAACGTCCTGACTTTC; CDR3 protein: CASSEIAGSGANVLTF
J gene: TRBJ1-1; V gene: TRBV19; clone size: NA; D gene: NA; CDR3 DNA: TGTGCCAGTAGTATGGCAGGAGGTTTTGAAGCTTTCTTT; CDR3 protein: CASSMAGGFEAFF
J gene: TRBJ2-7; V gene: TRBV6-5; clone size: NA; D gene: TRBD1; CDR3 DNA: TGTGCCAGCAGTTACCTCGGGACAGGGGAGGGCGAGCAGTACTTC; CDR3 protein: CASSYLGTGEGEQYF
J gene: TRBJ1-2; V gene: TRBV19; clone size: NA; D gene: TRBD1; CDR3 DNA: TGTGCCAGTAGGACACGGGACAGCCTCTATGGCTACACCTTC; CDR3 protein: CASRTRDSLYGYTF
J gene: TRBJ2-5; V gene: TRBV6-5; clone size: NA; D gene: TRBD2; CDR3 DNA: TGTGCCAGCAGTTTGGGGCGGGGGGCGTTGGGGGAGACCCAGTACTTC; CDR3 protein: CASSLGRGALGETQYF
J gene: TRBJ2-1; V gene: TRBV7-8; clone size: NA; D gene: NA; CDR3 DNA: TGTGCCAGCAGCTTCCTAGTCAACAATGAGCAGTTCTTC; CDR3 protein: CASSFLVNNEQFF